The clone carrying this TCR beta chain was counted once. As yet, its antigen is unknown. A much larger clone is a single base away; this may be a read error. Library construction for TCR beta used iRepertoire HTBI primers and Arm-PCR of CDR3 regions. TCRdb reanalysed the multiplex PCR reads using MiXCR and keeps one entry per CDR3 protein. There are 650,000 to 850,000 distinct CDR3 sequences in the sample; 25% to 35% occur only once, and roughly 41% lies in the top ten. Time point noted: persistent/refractory GD, antithyroid drugs over 5 years with positive TRAb. The authors made the TCR library using RNA they extracted from PBMCs. The data were taken from a study of regulatory T cells in long-lasting Graves disease. Turning to the study itself: With positive TSH receptor antibodies and over 5 years of antithyroid drugs, Graves' disease was considered persistent. General study findings and limits: With persistent disease, TRBV28, TRBJ1-2 and TRBJ2-5 were the favored segments. Patients whose Graves' disease persisted exhibited lower TCR diversity than those newly diagnosed. New patients shared roughly 980 public clonotypes, fewer than the approximately 3,000 shared by persistent patients.

The CDR3 has 15 amino acids. Germline-derived CDR1 and CDR2 are MNHGY and SVAAGI. V was trimmed by 3 bases and J by 4 bases, leaving 15 bases between them. The V gene is TRBV6-9, the J gene TRBJ1-1, with D hard to call. The sample in question was peripheral blood mononuclear cells (PBMCs), obtained when the disease was refractory, from a patient treated with antithyroid drugs. This TCR derives from a female donor with Graves disease. Written as DNA, the CDR3 is TGTGCCAGCAGTTACTCCCGGGCATCGAGCACTGAAGCTTTCTTT. Translating gives CASSYSRASSTEAFF.